The following is a T cell receptor beta chain sequence with its context. Its antigen is undetermined. Trimming left V 1 base short and J 5 bases short, with 6 bases between. CDR3 length equals 13 residues. CDR1 and CDR2 (germline): SGHVS, FQNEAQ. This entry comes from a study of T cell responses to AZD1222 COVID-19 vaccine. The data were produced by immunoSEQ multiplex PCR, yet TCRdb's version contains in-frame clones alone and is incomplete. The sample holds roughly 90,000 clones, roughly 87% seen once. Study observations and caveats: Only a handful of AZD1222 recipients, several in all, had baseline seropositivity.

The genes are TRBV7-8 and TRBJ2-1; unclear D gene. This TCR derives from an adult who received the AZD1222 COVID-19 vaccine. Sequencing used peripheral blood, obtained 28 days after the second AZD1222 dose. The CDR3 sequence: CASSLGRNNEQFF. CDR3 sequence (DNA): TGTGCCAGCAGCTTAGGACGTAACAATGAGCAGTTCTTC.